The 20 T cell receptor beta chains below come from one sample, sequenced in a study of blood T cell repertoires in COVID-19. The protocol was immunoSEQ multiplex PCR, while the TCRdb copy is restricted to in-frame clones and leaves out a portion. The sample lists a few hundred thousand clones, 75% to 85% occurring once. The sequenced material came from peripheral blood. The receptor set was obtained from a woman in her thirties or forties who had recovered from COVID-19.

The CDR3 sequence is CASSWTSGDTGELFF. The CDR3 DNA sequence: TGCGCCAGCAGCTGGACCAGCGGGGACACCGGGGAGCTGTTTTTT. The genes are TRBV5-1 and TRBJ2-2; 7 bases line up with TRBD2. Per the germline V gene, CDR1 is SGHRS and CDR2 is YFSETQ. With V trimmed by 3 bases and J by 3 bases, 5 bases remained unmatched. The CDR3 runs 15 residues. Using reference TRBV5-1 and TRBJ2-2 for the parts outside the CDR3, the full variable domain is KAGVTQTPRYLIKTRGQQVTLSCSPISGHRSVSWYQQTPGQGLQFLFEYFSETQRNKGNFPGRFSGRQFSNSRSEMNVSTLELGDSALYLCASSWTSGDTGELFFGEGSRLTVL.

The J gene is TRBJ1-2, the V gene TRBV6-5; weak D call: TRBD1 (5 bases). Germline V gives CDR1 MNHEY, CDR2 SVGAGI. The CDR3 is 13 residues long. Deletions cut 6 bases from V and 1 base from J, with 9 bases between. CDR3 sequence: CASRTQDNYGYTF. The CDR3 DNA is TGTGCCAGCAGGACACAGGATAACTATGGCTACACCTTC.

The chain employs TRBV10-2 and TRBJ1-2; no reliable D call. CDR1 WSHSY and CDR2 SAAADI come from the germline V gene. V lost 10 bases, J lost 2 bases, and 11 bases lay in between. This CDR3 contains 12 residues. The CDR3 region is CAIRGRNYGYTF. The CDR3 DNA follows: TGCGCCATCCGTGGGCGAAACTATGGCTACACCTTC.

This chain joins TRBV7-9 and TRBJ2-2, with 10 bases identical to TRBD1. Losses at the gene ends were 5 bases for V and 10 bases for J; bases not matched to a gene: 7. The CDR3 covers 14 residues. In germline, CDR1 is SEHNR, CDR2 FQNEAQ (reference sequence). CDR3 nucleotide sequence: TGTGCCAGCAGCCCGGGACAGGGGTTTCAGGAGCTGTTTTTT. Protein product: CASSPGQGFQELFF.

This clone was counted once. The chain joins TRBV5-1 to TRBJ2-3; 9 bases line up with TRBD2. Trimming removed 3 bases from V and 14 bases from J; junction bases left unmatched: 7. The CDR3 has 12 amino acids. Germline CDR1 reads SGHRS; CDR2 reads YFSETQ. This chain's CDR3 is CASSSSGGIWYF. The CDR3 nucleotides read TGCGCCAGCAGCTCCAGCGGGGGGATTTGGTATTTT.

This clone was detected only once. V and J are TRBV15 and TRBJ2-7; the D is unclear. CDR1 LNHNV and CDR2 YYDKDF come from the germline V gene (reference sequence). Trimming removed 2 bases at V and 3 bases at J, with 14 bases between. The CDR3 consists of 15 residues. DNA of the CDR3: TGTGCCACCAGCAGACCCTCTAGACCAGACTACGAGCAGTACTTC. Translation gives CATSRPSRPDYEQYF. Together with reference TRBV15 and TRBJ2-7, the CDR3 gives the full variable domain: DAMVIQNPRYQVTQFGKPVTLSCSQTLNHNVMYWYQQKSSQAPKLLFHYYDKDFNNEADTPDNFQSRRPNTSFCFLDIRSPGLGDTAMYLCATSRPSRPDYEQYFGPGTRLTVT.

The chain has TRBV6-2 or TRBV6-3 and TRBJ1-1; D remains unclear. The CDR3 contains 13 residues. Trimming stripped 2 bases from V and 1 base from J, with 5 bases between. The V gene's germline CDR1 is MNHEY and CDR2 SVGEGT. The chain's CDR3 is CASSYGQNTEAFF. The CDR3 DNA is TGTGCCAGCAGTTACGGGCAGAACACTGAAGCTTTCTTT.

The chain couples TRBV7-9 to TRBJ1-2; D is undetermined. The V and J ends lost 5 bases and 3 bases respectively, with 16 bases between them. This CDR3 is 15 amino acids long. Germline CDR1 SEHNR, CDR2 FQNEAQ (reference sequence). The CDR3 coding sequence is TGTGCCAGCAGCCCCGGTGCGGCGACCTACTATGGCTACACCTTC. This translates into CASSPGAATYYGYTF.

The rearrangement joins TRBV5-1 to TRBJ2-5, with 9 bases identical to TRBD1. The length of the CDR3 is 19 residues. The germline CDR1 and CDR2 sequences are SGHRS and YFSETQ. Losses at the gene ends were 2 bases for V and 0 bases for J; bases not matched to a gene: 14. In nucleotides, the CDR3 is TGCGCCAGCAGCTTACAAAGACAGGGGGGGATGATGTACCAAGAGACCCAGTACTTC. Translation: CASSLQRQGGMMYQETQYF.

The V call is TRBV12-5, the J call TRBJ2-2; TRBD1 matches at 9 bases. The CDR3 has 15 amino acids. J gave up 3 bases and V 7 bases, and 6 bases lay outside the gene matches. Germline values: CDR1 LGHNT, CDR2 FRNRAP. The CDR3 region has the DNA TGTGCTAGTGCCCCGGGACAGGGTTACACCGGGGAGCTGTTTTTT. Translation: CASAPGQGYTGELFF.

This clone was observed a handful of times. This chain uses TRBV7-2 with TRBJ2-1, with 7 bases that match TRBD1. The CDR3 spans 13 residues. J lost 12 bases, V lost 2 bases, and 7 bases had no gene match. The germline gives CDR1 SGHTA, CDR2 FQGNSA. The CDR3 region has the DNA TGTGCCAGCAGCTTATTCACAGGGGATGGGCAGTTCTTC. It specifies CASSLFTGDGQFF. Using reference TRBV7-2 and TRBJ2-1 for the parts outside the CDR3, the full variable domain is GAGVSQSPSNKVTEKGKDVELRCDPISGHTALYWYRQSLGQGLEFLIYFQGNSAPDKSGLPSDRFSAERTGGSVSTLTIQRTQQEDSAVYLCASSLFTGDGQFFGPGTRLTVL.

This clone was observed many times. The V and J genes are TRBV7-9 and TRBJ1-2, with 9 bases fitting TRBD1. The germline CDR1 and CDR2 sequences are SEHNR and FQNEAQ (reference sequence). The CDR3 covers 14 residues. V was pared by 5 bases and J by 8 bases, with 9 bases of the junction left unmatched. The CDR3 loop is CASSPTRTGDGYTF. The CDR3 DNA sequence: TGTGCCAGCAGCCCCACACGGACAGGGGACGGCTACACCTTC. Looking up the rest from reference TRBV7-9 and TRBJ1-2 gives the full variable domain: DTGVSQNPRHKITKRGQNVTFRCDPISEHNRLYWYRQTLGQGPEFLTYFQNEAQLEKSRLLSDRFSAERPKGSFSTLEIQRTEQGDSAMYLCASSPTRTGDGYTFGSGTRLTVV.

This clone has a count of ten or more. The chain employs TRBV29-1 and TRBJ2-2, with D uncertain. The CDR3 spans 13 residues. Trimming removed 3 bases at V and 6 bases at J, with 11 bases between. Looked up from germline, CDR1 is SQVTM and CDR2 is ANQGSEA. The CDR3 here is CSVDSPSSGELFF. The CDR3 nucleotides are TGCAGCGTTGACTCACCTAGTTCCGGGGAGCTGTTTTTT.

This clone was found once. The chain links TRBV4-2 to TRBJ2-1; the match to TRBD2 covers 8 bases. The CDR3 contains 16 residues. The germline gives CDR1 LGHNA, CDR2 YNFKEQ. V lost 3 bases and J lost 2; bases outside the gene matches: 6. The CDR3 sequence is CASSHVAGPTYNEQFF. The DNA of the CDR3 is TGTGCCAGCAGCCATGTAGCGGGGCCAACCTACAATGAGCAGTTCTTC.

This clone was seen more than once but under ten times. The DNA for the CDR3 is TGCGCCAGCAGTGGGACAAGCAATGAGCAGTTCTTC. It is translated as CASSGTSNEQFF. V gene TRBV5-1 combines with J gene TRBJ2-1; tentatively, D is TRBD1 (6 bases). Per germline, CDR1 SGHRS and CDR2 YFSETQ. The CDR3 runs 12 residues. The germline V and J ends were trimmed by 5 bases and 6 bases, with 9 bases remaining between them. The full variable domain, rest sourced from reference TRBV5-1 and TRBJ2-1, is KAGVTQTPRYLIKTRGQQVTLSCSPISGHRSVSWYQQTPGQGLQFLFEYFSETQRNKGNFPGRFSGRQFSNSRSEMNVSTLELGDSALYLCASSGTSNEQFFGPGTRLTVL.

V is TRBV7-2 and J is TRBJ2-5; no reliable D call. CDR1 and CDR2 from the germline V gene are SGHTA and FQGNSA. Trimming cost V 1 base and J 5 bases, with 11 bases left between them. The CDR3 has 14 amino acids. CDR3 in DNA: TGTGCCAGCAGCTTAGGACTTCCCGAGGAGACCCAGTACTTC. Amino acids: CASSLGLPEETQYF. The full variable domain, with the rest looked up from reference TRBV7-2 and TRBJ2-5, is GAGVSQSPSNKVTEKGKDVELRCDPISGHTALYWYRQSLGQGLEFLIYFQGNSAPDKSGLPSDRFSAERTGGSVSTLTIQRTQQEDSAVYLCASSLGLPEETQYFGPGTRLLVL.

V gene TRBV5-1 combines with J gene TRBJ2-1; possible D gene TRBD1, 6 bases. CDR1 SGHRS and CDR2 YFSETQ come from the germline V gene. V lost 2 bases to trimming and J lost 4 bases, with 10 bases between them. The CDR3 is 14 residues long. The CDR3 here is CASSFGQLYNEQFF. The CDR3, as DNA: TGCGCCAGCAGCTTCGGACAGCTATACAATGAGCAGTTCTTC.

The rearrangement links TRBV7-2 to TRBJ1-4, with D possibly matching TRBD1 (5 bases). The V gene lost 5 bases and the J gene lost 0 bases, with 19 bases spanning the gap. Germline values: CDR1 SGHTA, CDR2 FQGNSA. This CDR3 is built from 18 residues. CDR3 sequence (DNA): TGTGCCAGCAGCCGTACGGCCCGGGGGGGTGCAACTAATGAAAAACTGTTTTTT. This translates into CASSRTARGGATNEKLFF.

The chain is built from TRBV11-2 and TRBJ2-7, with 7 nucleotides matching TRBD2. In germline, CDR1 is SGHAT, CDR2 FQNNGV. This CDR3 has 13 amino acids. Losses at the gene ends were 6 bases for V and 3 bases for J; bases not matched to a gene: 5. The CDR3 sequence: CASRASGGYEQYF. Here the CDR3 DNA reads TGTGCCAGCAGAGCTAGCGGAGGCTACGAGCAGTACTTC.

The gene calls are TRBV15 and TRBJ2-1; 10 positions agree with TRBD1. This CDR3 has 18 residues. J lost 5 bases, V lost 0 bases, and 10 bases had no gene match. Germline V gene data show CDR1 as LNHNV and CDR2 as YYDKDF (reference sequence). CDR3 nucleotide sequence: TGTGCCACCAGCAGAGAGATTTTCGGGACAGGGGTGGACAATGAGCAGTTCTTC. This gives the protein CATSREIFGTGVDNEQFF.